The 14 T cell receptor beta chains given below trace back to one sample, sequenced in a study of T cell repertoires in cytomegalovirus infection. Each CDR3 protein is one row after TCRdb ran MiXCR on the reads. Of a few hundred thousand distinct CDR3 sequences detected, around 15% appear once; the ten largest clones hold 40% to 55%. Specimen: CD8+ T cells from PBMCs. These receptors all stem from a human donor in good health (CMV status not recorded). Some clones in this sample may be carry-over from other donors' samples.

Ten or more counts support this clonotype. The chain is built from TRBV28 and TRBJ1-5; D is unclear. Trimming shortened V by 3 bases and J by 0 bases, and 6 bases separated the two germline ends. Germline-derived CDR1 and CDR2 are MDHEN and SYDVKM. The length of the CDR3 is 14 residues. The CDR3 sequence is CASSFLGSNQPQHF. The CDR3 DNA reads TGTGCCAGCAGTTTTTTGGGTAGCAATCAGCCCCAGCATTTT. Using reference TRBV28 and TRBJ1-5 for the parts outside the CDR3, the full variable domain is DVKVTQSSRYLVKRTGEKVFLECVQDMDHENMFWYRQDPGLGLRLIYFSYDVKMKEKGDIPEGYSVSREKKERFSLILESASTNQTSMYLCASSFLGSNQPQHFGDGTRLSIL.

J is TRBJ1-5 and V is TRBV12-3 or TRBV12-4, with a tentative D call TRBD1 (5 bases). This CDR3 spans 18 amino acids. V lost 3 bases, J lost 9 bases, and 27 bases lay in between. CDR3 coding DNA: TGTGCCAGCAGTTTTTGGAATTGGGCCCGGGACCCCCCGACGCCCCAGCATTTT. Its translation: CASSFWNWARDPPTPQHF.

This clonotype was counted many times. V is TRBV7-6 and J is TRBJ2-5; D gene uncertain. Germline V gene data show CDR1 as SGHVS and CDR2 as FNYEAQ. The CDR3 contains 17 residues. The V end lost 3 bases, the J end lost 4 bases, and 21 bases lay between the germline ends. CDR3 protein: CASSFASQGGGSETQYF. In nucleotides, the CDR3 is TGTGCCAGCAGCTTTGCCTCGCAAGGCGGTGGATCAGAGACCCAGTACTTC.

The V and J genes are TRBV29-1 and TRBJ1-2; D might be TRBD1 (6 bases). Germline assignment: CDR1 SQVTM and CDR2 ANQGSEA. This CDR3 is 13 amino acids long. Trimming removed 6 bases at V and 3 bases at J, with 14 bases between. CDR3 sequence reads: CSVRGASDYGYTF. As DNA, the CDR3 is TGCAGCGTAAGGGGGGCGTCGGACTATGGCTACACCTTC.

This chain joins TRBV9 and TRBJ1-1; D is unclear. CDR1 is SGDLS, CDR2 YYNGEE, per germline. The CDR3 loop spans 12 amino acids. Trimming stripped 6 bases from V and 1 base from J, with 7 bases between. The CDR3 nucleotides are TGTGCCAGCACCCCCCAGAACACTGAAGCTTTCTTT. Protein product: CASTPQNTEAFF.

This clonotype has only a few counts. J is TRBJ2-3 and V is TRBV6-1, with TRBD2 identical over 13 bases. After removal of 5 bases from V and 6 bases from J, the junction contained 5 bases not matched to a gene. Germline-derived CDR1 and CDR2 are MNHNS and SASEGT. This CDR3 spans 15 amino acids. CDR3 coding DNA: TGTGCCAGCAGTCAACTAGCGGGGGGGCCTGATACGCAGTATTTT. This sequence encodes CASSQLAGGPDTQYF.

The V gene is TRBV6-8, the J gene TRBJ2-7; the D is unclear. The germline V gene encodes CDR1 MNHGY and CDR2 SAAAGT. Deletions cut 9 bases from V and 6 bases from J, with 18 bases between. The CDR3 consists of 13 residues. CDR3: CARRTPPTGEQYF. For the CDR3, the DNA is TGTGCCAGGAGAACCCCCCCCACCGGCGAGCAGTACTTC.

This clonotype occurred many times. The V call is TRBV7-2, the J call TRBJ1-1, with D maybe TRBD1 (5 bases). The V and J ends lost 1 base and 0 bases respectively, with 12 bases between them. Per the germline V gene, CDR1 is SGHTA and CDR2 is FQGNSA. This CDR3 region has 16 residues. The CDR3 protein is CASSLVYGGLNTEAFF. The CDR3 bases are TGTGCCAGCAGCTTAGTGTACGGGGGTCTGAACACTGAAGCTTTCTTT.

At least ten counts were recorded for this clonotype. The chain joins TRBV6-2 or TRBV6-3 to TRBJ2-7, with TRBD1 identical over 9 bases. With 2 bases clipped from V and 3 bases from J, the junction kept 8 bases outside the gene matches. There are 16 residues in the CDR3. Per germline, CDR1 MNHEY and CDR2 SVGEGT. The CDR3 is CASSYQPGQGNYEQYF. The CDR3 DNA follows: TGTGCCAGCAGTTACCAGCCGGGACAGGGAAACTACGAGCAGTACTTC.

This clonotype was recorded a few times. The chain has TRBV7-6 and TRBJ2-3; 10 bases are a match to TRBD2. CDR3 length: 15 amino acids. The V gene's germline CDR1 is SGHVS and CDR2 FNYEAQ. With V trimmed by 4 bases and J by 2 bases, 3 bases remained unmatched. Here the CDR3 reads CASSYLAGATDTQYF. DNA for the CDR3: TGTGCCAGCAGCTACCTAGCGGGGGCCACAGATACGCAGTATTTT.

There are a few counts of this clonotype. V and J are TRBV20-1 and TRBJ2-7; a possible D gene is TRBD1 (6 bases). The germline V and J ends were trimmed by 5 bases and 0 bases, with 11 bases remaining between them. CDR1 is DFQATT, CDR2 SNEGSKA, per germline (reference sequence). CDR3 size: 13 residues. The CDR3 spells CSASLDSSYEQYF. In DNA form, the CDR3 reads TGCAGTGCTTCACTGGACAGCTCCTACGAGCAGTACTTC.

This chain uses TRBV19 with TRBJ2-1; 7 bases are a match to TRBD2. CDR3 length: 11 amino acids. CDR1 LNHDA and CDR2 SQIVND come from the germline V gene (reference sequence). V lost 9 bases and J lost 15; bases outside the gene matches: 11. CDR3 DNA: TGTGCCAGCACGGGCGGGGGAGTGCCGTTCTTC. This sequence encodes CASTGGGVPFF.

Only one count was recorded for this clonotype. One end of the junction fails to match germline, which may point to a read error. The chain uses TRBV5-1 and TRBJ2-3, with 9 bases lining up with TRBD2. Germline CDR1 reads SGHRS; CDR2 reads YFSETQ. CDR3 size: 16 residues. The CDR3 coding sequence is TGCGCCGGCAGCCTCAGCGGGGGGCCTAGCACAGATACGCAGTATTTT. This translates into CAGSLSGGPSTDTQYF.

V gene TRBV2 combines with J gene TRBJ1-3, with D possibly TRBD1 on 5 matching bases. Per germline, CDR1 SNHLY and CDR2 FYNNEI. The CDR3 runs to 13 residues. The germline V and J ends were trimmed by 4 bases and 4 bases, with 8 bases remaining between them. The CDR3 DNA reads TGTGCCAGCAGTGGACAGAGAGGAAACACCATATATTTT. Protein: CASSGQRGNTIYF.